These 2 T cell receptor beta chains share one sample of origin, sequenced in a study of cytomegalovirus exposure and HLA in healthy donors. The PCR made use of 60 Vbeta and 13 Jbeta primers. The assay was immunoSEQ multiplex PCR, and TCRdb's table has in-frame clones only and misses some. The sample includes roughly 160,000 clones, roughly 80% of them seen just once. The sequenced material came from PBMCs. Receptor source: a male donor in good health and CMV-seropositive.

DNA for the CDR3: TGTGCCAGCAGCCAAGTGACAGGGCAGAATGGCTACACCTTC. This sequence encodes CASSQVTGQNGYTF. V and J are TRBV14 and TRBJ1-2; 7 bases fit TRBD1. This CDR3 is built from 14 residues. Trimming removed 1 base from V and 6 bases from J; junction bases left unmatched: 5. Germline V gene sequence: CDR1 SGHDN, CDR2 FVKESK.

The rearrangement uses TRBV7-8 and TRBJ2-2, with 7 nucleotides matching TRBD2. This CDR3 comprises 15 residues. V shed 5 bases and J 0 bases; nucleotides not matched to a gene: 3. Looked up from germline, CDR1 is SGHVS and CDR2 is FQNEAQ. The DNA of the CDR3 is TGTGCCAGCAGCCAGCGGGAAACGAACACCGGGGAGCTGTTTTTT. Residues: CASSQRETNTGELFF.